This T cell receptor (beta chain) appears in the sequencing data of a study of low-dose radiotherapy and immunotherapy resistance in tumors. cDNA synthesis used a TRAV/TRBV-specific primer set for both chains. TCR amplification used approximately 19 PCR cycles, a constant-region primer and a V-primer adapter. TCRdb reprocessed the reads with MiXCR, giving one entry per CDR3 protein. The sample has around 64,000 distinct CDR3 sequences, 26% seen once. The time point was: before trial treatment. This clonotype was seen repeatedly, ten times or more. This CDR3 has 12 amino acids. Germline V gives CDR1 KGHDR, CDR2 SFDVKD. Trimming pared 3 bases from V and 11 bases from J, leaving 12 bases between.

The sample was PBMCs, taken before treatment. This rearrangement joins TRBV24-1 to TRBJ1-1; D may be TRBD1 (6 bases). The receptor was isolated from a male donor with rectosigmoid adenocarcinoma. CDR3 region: CATSDVGQRAFF. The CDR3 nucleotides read TGTGCCACCAGTGATGTTGGACAGCGGGCTTTCTTT.